Presented here are 27 T cell receptor beta chains from one specimen sequenced in a study of cytomegalovirus exposure and HLA in healthy donors. PCR involved 60 Vbeta and 13 Jbeta primers. Measured with immunoSEQ multiplex PCR; TCRdb has only the in-frame clones, and not every one. The sample has 150,000 to 200,000 clones, over 60% seen once. The sample taken for sequencing was PBMCs. Receptors were obtained from a man aged 35 to 55 in good health and CMV-seronegative.

The V call is TRBV5-4, the J call TRBJ1-2; TRBD1 is a possible D gene (6 bases). The germline V and J ends were trimmed by 4 bases and 7 bases, with 20 bases remaining between them. CDR1 and CDR2 from the germline V gene are SGHNT and YYREEE (reference sequence). The CDR3 runs to 15 residues. CDR3 protein: CASSPLGGQAGGYTF. The CDR3 bases are TGTGCCAGCAGCCCCCTCGGGGGGCAGGCGGGTGGCTACACCTTC. The whole variable domain, remainder taken from reference TRBV5-4 and TRBJ1-2, is ETGVTQSPTHLIKTRGQQVTLRCSSQSGHNTVSWYQQALGQGPQFIFQYYREEENGRGNFPPRFSGLQFPNYSSELNVNALELDDSALYLCASSPLGGQAGGYTFGSGTRLTVV.

The rearrangement links TRBV28 to TRBJ2-1; D is uncertain. The V gene's germline CDR1 is MDHEN and CDR2 SYDVKM. Trimming left V 8 bases short and J 0 bases short, with 17 bases between. The CDR3 runs to 16 residues. The CDR3 here is CASQPLMLDSYNEQFF. The CDR3 region has the DNA TGTGCCAGCCAACCTTTAATGCTAGACTCCTACAATGAGCAGTTCTTC.

Here the CDR3 reads CASSGRGANEKLFF. CDR3 nucleotide sequence: TGTGCCAGCAGCGGTCGGGGGGCAAATGAAAAACTGTTTTTT. This rearrangement joins TRBV6-6 to TRBJ1-4, with a possible D match to TRBD1 (6 bases). CDR3 length: 14 amino acids. Germline CDR1 reads MNHNY; CDR2 reads SVGAGI (reference sequence). Trimming cost V 6 bases and J 5 bases, with 13 bases left between them.

CDR3 DNA sequence: TGCGCCAGCAGCTTGGAGTCCCGGGGGGAGACCCAGTACTTC. As protein: CASSLESRGETQYF. The chain joins TRBV5-1 to TRBJ2-5, with a weak D call TRBD2 (6 bases). CDR1 and CDR2 from the germline V gene are SGHRS and YFSETQ. V was pared by 0 bases and J by 5 bases, with 11 bases between. CDR3 length equals 14 residues.

In nucleotides, the CDR3 is TGTGCCAGCAGTTCCTATGCGACGGGAAACTATGGCTACACCTTC. Amino acids: CASSSYATGNYGYTF. The J gene is TRBJ1-2, the V gene TRBV27; D not resolved. V gave up 4 bases and J gave up 2 bases, with 14 bases separating them. CDR1 is MNHEY, CDR2 SMNVEV, per germline (reference sequence). The CDR3 has 15 residues.

The chain is built from TRBV18 and TRBJ1-3; D unclear. Trimming left V 1 base short and J 0 bases short, with 13 bases between. CDR1 is KGHSH and CDR2 is LQKENI in the germline V gene. The CDR3 spans 17 residues. CDR3 coding DNA: TGTGCCAGCTCACCACTGTTAGGTCCTAGCTCTGGAAACACCATATATTTT. Protein product: CASSPLLGPSSGNTIYF.

This chain links TRBV7-2 with TRBJ2-7, with TRBD1 as a possible D gene (7 bases). This CDR3 contains 14 residues. The germline V gene encodes CDR1 SGHTA and CDR2 FQGNSA. V lost 4 bases to trimming and J lost 4 bases, with 14 bases between them. In DNA form, the CDR3 reads TGTGCCAGCAGCTGGGCGGGACAGACTTACGAGCAGTACTTC. It translates to CASSWAGQTYEQYF.

The chain carries TRBV27 and TRBJ1-1; maybe TRBD1 (6 bases). This CDR3 comprises 14 residues. Deletions cut 9 bases from V and 2 bases from J, with 16 bases between. From germline, CDR1 is MNHEY and CDR2 SMNVEV (reference sequence). The DNA of the CDR3 is TGTGCCAGTATGACAGGCAACGTCAACACTGAAGCTTTCTTT. Protein product: CASMTGNVNTEAFF.

This clone was observed once. The rearrangement uses TRBV11-2 and TRBJ2-3; D uncertain. The CDR3 runs 12 residues. The V end lost 3 bases, the J end lost 6 bases, and 7 bases lay between the germline ends. The germline CDR1 and CDR2 sequences are SGHAT and FQNNGV. CDR3 residues: CASSLPTDTQYF. DNA for the CDR3: TGTGCCAGCAGCTTGCCTACGGATACGCAGTATTTT.

This clone appeared once. The genes are TRBV10-3 and TRBJ1-5; D is perhaps TRBD1 (5 bases). This CDR3 has 15 amino acids. Trimming shortened V by 10 bases and J by 1 base, and 17 bases separated the two germline ends. Germline V gene data show CDR1 as ENHRY and CDR2 as SYGVKD. The CDR3 DNA sequence: TGTGCCACGTCGACTCAGGGTTTCAGCAATCAGCCCCAGCATTTT. This translates into CATSTQGFSNQPQHF.

This chain connects TRBV7-2 to TRBJ1-2; D gene unclear. Germline CDR1 is SGHTA and CDR2 is FQGNSA. The germline V and J ends were trimmed by 5 bases and 1 base, with 8 bases remaining between them. The CDR3 covers 13 residues. For the CDR3, the DNA is TGTGCCAGCAGCCGGGTCTTTAACTATGGCTACACCTTC. Protein sequence: CASSRVFNYGYTF.

This rearrangement joins TRBV11-2 to TRBJ2-5; D is undetermined. Trimming cost V 3 bases and J 5 bases, with 16 bases left between them. This CDR3 has 15 amino acids. The germline gives CDR1 SGHAT, CDR2 FQNNGV. Here the CDR3 DNA reads TGTGCCAGCAGCTTTTTTCGGTTCCAGGCTGAGACCCAGTACTTC. The encoded protein is CASSFFRFQAETQYF.

The chain employs TRBV9 and TRBJ2-5; TRBD1 aligns across 10 bases. The J call may be mistaken, given a closer DNA end match to TRBJ2-7. This CDR3 has 15 amino acids. Germline V gives CDR1 SGDLS, CDR2 YYNGEE. Here the CDR3 DNA reads TGTGCCAGCAGCGACCGGGACAGGGGTGCCTACGAGCAGTACTTC. Residues: CASSDRDRGAYEQYF.

The CDR3 DNA sequence: TGCGCCAGCAGCCAAGGGGGACAGGGCCTTACCTACGAGCAGTACTTC. As protein: CASSQGGQGLTYEQYF. The chain uses TRBV4-1 and TRBJ2-7, with 9 bases lining up with TRBD1. Germline assignment: CDR1 MGHRA and CDR2 YSYEKL. V was pared by 1 base and J by 2 bases, with 6 bases of the junction left unmatched. The CDR3 is 16 amino acids.

This rearrangement joins TRBV21-1 to TRBJ2-5; the DNA was not compared with TRBD1, the D call given in the table. TRBV21-1 is listed as a pseudogene. CDR3 length equals 17 residues. DNA for the CDR3: TGTGCCAGCAGCAAACCCCCCAGGGGGACGGATAAAGAGACCCAGTACTTC. Translating it yields CASSKPPRGTDKETQYF.

The V gene is TRBV6-5, the J gene TRBJ1-5, with TRBD1 as a possible D gene (5 bases). CDR3 size: 16 residues. V lost 4 bases and J 0 bases, leaving 13 bases between the germline ends. CDR1 and CDR2 (germline): MNHEY, SVGAGI. CDR3 region: CASSSIQGYSNQPQHF. CDR3 nucleotides: TGTGCCAGCAGTTCTATCCAGGGTTATAGCAATCAGCCCCAGCATTTT.

The V gene is TRBV19, the J gene TRBJ2-3, with a tentative D call TRBD1 (5 bases). V lost 4 bases, J lost 5 bases, and 13 bases lay in between. Germline V CDR1 and CDR2: LNHDA, SQIVND (reference sequence). The CDR3 loop spans 14 amino acids. CDR3 protein: CASSTWTPEDTQYF. CDR3 DNA: TGTGCCAGTAGTACATGGACACCCGAAGATACGCAGTATTTT.

The chain links TRBV11-3 to TRBJ2-5, with unresolved D. The germline V gene encodes CDR1 SGHNT and CDR2 YENEEA. Trimming removed 0 bases at V and 7 bases at J, with 9 bases between. The CDR3 runs 13 residues. The CDR3 loop reads CASSLEVRGTQYF. Written as DNA, the CDR3 is TGTGCCAGCAGCTTAGAGGTTAGAGGGACCCAGTACTTC.

This chain links TRBV7-2 with TRBJ2-7, with D possibly being TRBD1 (5 bases). Germline CDR1 and CDR2: SGHTA and FQGNSA. The CDR3 runs 11 residues. V lost 5 bases to trimming and J lost 7 bases, with 9 bases between them. This CDR3 is CASSQKGEQYF. In nucleotides, the CDR3 is TGTGCCAGCAGCCAGAAGGGGGAGCAGTACTTC.

The chain recombines TRBV5-1 with TRBJ2-3; 9 positions match TRBD2. The ends lost 3 bases at V and 4 bases at J; junction bases unmatched: 6. Looked up from germline, CDR1 is SGHRS and CDR2 is YFSETQ. CDR3 length: 15 amino acids. CDR3 residues: CASSSSAGGPDTQYF. The CDR3, as DNA: TGCGCCAGCAGCTCCTCAGCGGGGGGCCCAGATACGCAGTATTTT.

With respect to this clone: An end of the junction does not agree with germline; a read error may underlie this. The genes are TRBV7-9 and TRBJ2-5; D is possibly TRBD1 (5 bases). Germline lookup yields CDR1 SEHNR and CDR2 FQNEAQ (reference sequence). CDR3 size: 14 residues. The CDR3 region has the DNA TGTGCCAGCAGCTTAGACAGGTACCACGAGACCCAGTACTTC. Translated: CASSLDRYHETQYF.

V is TRBV2 and J is TRBJ1-6; D gene unclear. Looked up from germline, CDR1 is SNHLY and CDR2 is FYNNEI. CDR3 length equals 11 residues. With 6 bases removed from V and 10 bases from J, the gap between germline ends came to 7 bases. This CDR3 reads CASSEYSPLHF. The CDR3 region has the DNA TGTGCCAGCAGCGAGTACTCACCCCTCCACTTT.

The chain links TRBV10-1 to TRBJ2-3; 7 positions match TRBD1. This CDR3 comprises 14 residues. Germline CDR1 WNHNN, CDR2 SYGVQD (reference sequence). The V gene end was trimmed by 6 bases and the J gene end by 0 bases; junction bases not matched to a gene: 3. The CDR3 spells CASRQGMSTDTQYF. For the CDR3, the DNA is TGCGCCAGCAGACAGGGGATGAGCACAGATACGCAGTATTTT.

The rearrangement links TRBV15 to TRBJ1-3; possible D gene TRBD1, 5 bases. The germline V gene has CDR1 LNHNV and CDR2 YYDKDF (reference sequence). The CDR3 runs to 18 residues. The V end was cut by 0 bases, the J end by 0 bases, with 15 bases between. CDR3 in DNA: TGTGCCACCAGCAGAGATCCGGGACTCAAATTCTCTGGAAACACCATATATTTT. This encodes CATSRDPGLKFSGNTIYF. The variable domain in full, completed from reference TRBV15 and TRBJ1-3, reads DAMVIQNPRYQVTQFGKPVTLSCSQTLNHNVMYWYQQKSSQAPKLLFHYYDKDFNNEADTPDNFQSRRPNTSFCFLDIRSPGLGDTAMYLCATSRDPGLKFSGNTIYFGEGSWLTVV.

The V call is TRBV4-3, the J call TRBJ2-7, with 8 bases fitting TRBD2. CDR1 LGHNA and CDR2 YSLEER come from the germline V gene. Losses at the gene ends were 4 bases for V and 3 bases for J; bases not matched to a gene: 11. This CDR3 is 16 amino acids long. CDR3 nucleotides: TGCGCCAGCAGCCTGACCACGGATCGGGAGGGCTACGAGCAGTACTTC. As protein: CASSLTTDREGYEQYF.

The J gene is TRBJ2-7, the V gene TRBV19; D perhaps matches TRBD1 (5 bases). V dropped 6 bases and J dropped 7 bases, with 10 bases sitting between them. There are 11 residues in the CDR3. Germline V gives CDR1 LNHDA, CDR2 SQIVND (reference sequence). The CDR3 DNA is TGTGCCAGTAGCACAGGCGGAGAGCAGTACTTC. Translating it yields CASSTGGEQYF.

Only a few counts were recorded for this clone. The chain links TRBV6-5 to TRBJ1-1, with D maybe TRBD1 (5 bases). The CDR3 totals 14 residues. Germline CDR1 is MNHEY and CDR2 is SVGAGI. V lost 6 bases, J lost 5 bases, and 16 bases lay in between. CDR3 region: CASRQQVIGTEAFF. The CDR3 DNA sequence: TGTGCCAGCAGACAACAGGTCATCGGGACTGAAGCTTTCTTT.